This T cell receptor beta chain was identified in a study of blood T cell repertoires in COVID-19. The germline V gene has CDR1 SGHTA and CDR2 FQGTGA. Trimming pared 2 bases from V and 2 bases from J, leaving 13 bases between. CDR3 length: 15 residues. How the authors handled the data: Nucleated cell number was recorded as an estimate derived from reference gene primer amplification. Repertoires were generated with immunoSEQ multiplex PCR, while TCRdb's copy carries only in-frame clones and drops some. The V and J calls and the clone size are those of that table, but D and trimming were determined from the DNA. The data show about 210,000 clones, 92% seen once.

This chain links TRBV7-3 with TRBJ2-7; TRBD2 might be the D (5 bases). Source material: peripheral blood. The sequence was collected from a man aged 25 to 45 with acute or convalescent COVID-19. The CDR3 region has the DNA TGTGCCAGCAGCTTAGGGGAGCGAGTGCCCTACGAGCAGTACTTC. This codes for CASSLGERVPYEQYF.